This T cell receptor beta chain was obtained from a study of blood T cell repertoires in COVID-19. The CDR3 is 16 amino acids. V lost 2 bases and J lost 4; bases outside the gene matches: 3. CDR1 SGHTA and CDR2 FQGTGA come from the germline V gene. This clone was picked up one time. Other DNA sequences in the sample encode the same CDR3. The assay was immunoSEQ multiplex PCR, and TCRdb's table has in-frame clones only and misses some. The table includes 150,000 to 200,000 clones, nearly 80% detected once. The sample consisted of peripheral blood. The receptor comes from a woman aged 70 to 79 with acute or convalescent COVID-19. The genes are TRBV7-3 and TRBJ2-1; 12 bases are a match to TRBD2. The CDR3 nucleotides read TGTGCCAGCAGCTTAGGACTAGCGGGACCGTACAATGAGCAGTTCTTC. The encoded protein is CASSLGLAGPYNEQFF.